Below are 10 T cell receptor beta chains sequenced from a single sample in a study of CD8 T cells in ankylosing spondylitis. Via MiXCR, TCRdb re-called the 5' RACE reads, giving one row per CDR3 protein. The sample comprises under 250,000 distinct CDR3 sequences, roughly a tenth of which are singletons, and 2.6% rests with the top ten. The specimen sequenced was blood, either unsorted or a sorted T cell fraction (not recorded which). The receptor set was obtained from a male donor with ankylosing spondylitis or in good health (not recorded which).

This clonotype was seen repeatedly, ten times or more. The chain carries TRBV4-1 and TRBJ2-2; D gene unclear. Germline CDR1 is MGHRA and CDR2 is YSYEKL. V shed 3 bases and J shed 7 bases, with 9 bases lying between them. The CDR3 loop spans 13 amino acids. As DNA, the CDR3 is TGCGCCAGCAGCCACCGTTTTGACGGGGAGCTGTTTTTT. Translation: CASSHRFDGELFF.

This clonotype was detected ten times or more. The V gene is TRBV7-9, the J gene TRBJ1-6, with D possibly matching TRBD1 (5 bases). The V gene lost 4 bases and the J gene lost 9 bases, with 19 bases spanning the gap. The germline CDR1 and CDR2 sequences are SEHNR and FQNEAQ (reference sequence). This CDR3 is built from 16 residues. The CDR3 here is CASSSDTQARGSPLHF. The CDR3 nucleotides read TGTGCCAGCAGCTCGGACACTCAGGCTAGGGGTTCACCCCTCCACTTT.

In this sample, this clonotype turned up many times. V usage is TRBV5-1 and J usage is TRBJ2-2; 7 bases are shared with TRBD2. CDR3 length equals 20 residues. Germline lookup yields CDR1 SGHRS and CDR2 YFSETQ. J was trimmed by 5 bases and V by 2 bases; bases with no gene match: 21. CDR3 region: CASSFTISPDSRGRTGELFF. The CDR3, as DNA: TGCGCCAGCAGCTTTACCATCTCCCCAGACTCGCGGGGGAGGACCGGGGAGCTGTTTTTT.

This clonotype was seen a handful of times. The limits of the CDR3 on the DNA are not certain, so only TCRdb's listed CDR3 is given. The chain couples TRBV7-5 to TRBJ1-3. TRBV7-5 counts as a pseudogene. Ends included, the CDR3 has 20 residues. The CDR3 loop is CISVSEAQQSQGFSGNTIYF.

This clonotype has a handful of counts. Here the CDR3 DNA reads TGTGCCAGTAGTCCGATGGGACTAGCTTTCTACAATGAGCAGTTCTTC. Its protein is CASSPMGLAFYNEQFF. This rearrangement joins TRBV19 to TRBJ2-1, with 9 bases fitting TRBD2. Germline CDR1 LNHDA, CDR2 SQIVND (reference sequence). Losses at the gene ends were 5 bases for V and 3 bases for J; bases not matched to a gene: 8. CDR3 length: 16 residues.

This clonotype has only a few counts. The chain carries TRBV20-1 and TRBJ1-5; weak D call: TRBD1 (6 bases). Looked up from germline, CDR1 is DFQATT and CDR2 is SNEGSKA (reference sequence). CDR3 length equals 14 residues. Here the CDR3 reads CRSIGGGAWQPQHF. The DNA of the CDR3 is TGCAGATCCATAGGGGGGGGAGCGTGGCAGCCCCAGCATTTT.

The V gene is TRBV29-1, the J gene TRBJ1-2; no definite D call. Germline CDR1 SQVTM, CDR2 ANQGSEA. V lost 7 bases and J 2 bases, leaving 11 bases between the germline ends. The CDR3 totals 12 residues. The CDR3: CSAWEGNYGYTF. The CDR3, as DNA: TGCAGCGCCTGGGAAGGGAACTATGGCTACACCTTC.

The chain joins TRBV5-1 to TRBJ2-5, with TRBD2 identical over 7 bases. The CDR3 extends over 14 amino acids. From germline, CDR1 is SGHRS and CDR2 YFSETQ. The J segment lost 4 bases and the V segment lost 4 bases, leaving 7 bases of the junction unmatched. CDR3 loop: CASSPGLESETQYF. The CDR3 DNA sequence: TGCGCCAGCAGCCCCGGACTAGAATCAGAGACCCAGTACTTC.

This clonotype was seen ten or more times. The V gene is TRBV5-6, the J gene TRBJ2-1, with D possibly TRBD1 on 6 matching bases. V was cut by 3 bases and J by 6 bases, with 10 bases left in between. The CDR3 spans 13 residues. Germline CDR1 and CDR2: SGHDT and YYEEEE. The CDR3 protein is CASSWDISNEQFF. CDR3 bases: TGTGCCAGCAGCTGGGACATCAGCAATGAGCAGTTCTTC.

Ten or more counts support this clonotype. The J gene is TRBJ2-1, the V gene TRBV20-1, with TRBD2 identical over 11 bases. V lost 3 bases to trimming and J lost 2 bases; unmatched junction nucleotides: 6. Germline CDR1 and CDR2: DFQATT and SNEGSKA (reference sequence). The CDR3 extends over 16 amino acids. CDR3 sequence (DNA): TGCAGTGCTAGGACCTTAGCGGGAGGGACCTACAATGAGCAGTTCTTC. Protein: CSARTLAGGTYNEQFF.